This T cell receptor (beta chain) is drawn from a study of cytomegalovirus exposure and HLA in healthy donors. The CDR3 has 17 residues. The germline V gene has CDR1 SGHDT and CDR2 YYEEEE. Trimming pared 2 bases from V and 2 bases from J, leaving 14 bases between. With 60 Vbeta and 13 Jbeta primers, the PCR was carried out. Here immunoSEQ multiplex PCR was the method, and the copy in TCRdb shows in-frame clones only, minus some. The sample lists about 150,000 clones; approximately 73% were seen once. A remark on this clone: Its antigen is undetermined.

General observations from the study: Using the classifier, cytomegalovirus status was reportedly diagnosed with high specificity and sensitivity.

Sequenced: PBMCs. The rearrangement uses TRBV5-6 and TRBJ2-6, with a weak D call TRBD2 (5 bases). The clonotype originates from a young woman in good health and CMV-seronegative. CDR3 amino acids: CASSFGPGSAGANVLTF. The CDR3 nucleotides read TGTGCCAGCAGCTTTGGACCGGGGAGCGCTGGGGCCAACGTCCTGACTTTC.